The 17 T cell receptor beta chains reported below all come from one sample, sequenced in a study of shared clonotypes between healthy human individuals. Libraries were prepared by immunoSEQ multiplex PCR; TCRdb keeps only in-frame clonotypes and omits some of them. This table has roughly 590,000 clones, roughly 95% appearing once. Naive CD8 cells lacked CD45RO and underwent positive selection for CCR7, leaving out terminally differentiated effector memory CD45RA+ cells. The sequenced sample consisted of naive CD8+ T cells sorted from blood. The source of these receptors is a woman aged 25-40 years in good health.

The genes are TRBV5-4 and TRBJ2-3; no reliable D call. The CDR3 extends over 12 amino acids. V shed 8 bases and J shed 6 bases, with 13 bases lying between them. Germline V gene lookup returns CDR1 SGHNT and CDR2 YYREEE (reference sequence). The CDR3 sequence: CASTDPRDTQYF. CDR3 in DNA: TGTGCCAGTACCGACCCAAGGGATACGCAGTATTTT.

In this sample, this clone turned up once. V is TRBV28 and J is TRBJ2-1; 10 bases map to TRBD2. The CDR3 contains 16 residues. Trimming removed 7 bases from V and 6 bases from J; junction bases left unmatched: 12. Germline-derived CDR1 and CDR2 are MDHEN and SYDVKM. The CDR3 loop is CASNSRTGTSVNEQFF. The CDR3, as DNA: TGTGCCAGCAACTCACGAACCGGGACTAGCGTCAATGAGCAGTTCTTC.

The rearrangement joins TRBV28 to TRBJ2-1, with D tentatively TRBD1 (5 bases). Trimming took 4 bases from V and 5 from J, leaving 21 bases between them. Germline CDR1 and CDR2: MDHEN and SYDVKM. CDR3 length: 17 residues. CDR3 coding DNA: TGTGCCAGCAGTTCCCCCCCCTGGGGCCAACCCCACAATGAGCAGTTCTTC. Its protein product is CASSSPPWGQPHNEQFF.

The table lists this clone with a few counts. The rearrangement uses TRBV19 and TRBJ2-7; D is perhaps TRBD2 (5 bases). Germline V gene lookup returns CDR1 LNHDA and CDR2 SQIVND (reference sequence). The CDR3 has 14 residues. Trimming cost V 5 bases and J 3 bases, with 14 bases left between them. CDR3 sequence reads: CASSPGLGYYEQYF. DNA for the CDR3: TGTGCCAGTAGTCCCGGACTTGGTTACTACGAGCAGTACTTC. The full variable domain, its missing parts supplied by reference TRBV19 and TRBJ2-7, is DGGITQSPKYLFRKEGQNVTLSCEQNLNHDAMYWYRQDPGQGLRLIYYSQIVNDFQKGDIAEGYSVSREKKESFPLTVTSAQKNPTAFYLCASSPGLGYYEQYFGPGTRLTVT.

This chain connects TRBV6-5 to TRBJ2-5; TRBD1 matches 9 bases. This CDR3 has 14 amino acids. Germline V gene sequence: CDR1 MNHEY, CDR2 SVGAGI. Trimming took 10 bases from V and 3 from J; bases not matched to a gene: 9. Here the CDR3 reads CATPGQGGEETQYF. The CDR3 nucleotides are TGTGCCACCCCGGGACAGGGAGGGGAAGAGACCCAGTACTTC.

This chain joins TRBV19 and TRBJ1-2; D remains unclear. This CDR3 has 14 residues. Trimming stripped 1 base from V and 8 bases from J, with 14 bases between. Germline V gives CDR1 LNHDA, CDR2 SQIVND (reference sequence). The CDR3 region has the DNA TGTGCCAGTAGTATAGTTAAGGTGACTCACGGCTACACCTTC. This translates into CASSIVKVTHGYTF.

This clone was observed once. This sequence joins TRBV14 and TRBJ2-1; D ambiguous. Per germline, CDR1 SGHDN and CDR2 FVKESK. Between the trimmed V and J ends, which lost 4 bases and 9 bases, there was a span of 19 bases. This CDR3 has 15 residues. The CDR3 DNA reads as TGTGCCAGCAGCCCGACGAGAAGTATTTTAAGTGAGCAGTTCTTC. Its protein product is CASSPTRSILSEQFF.

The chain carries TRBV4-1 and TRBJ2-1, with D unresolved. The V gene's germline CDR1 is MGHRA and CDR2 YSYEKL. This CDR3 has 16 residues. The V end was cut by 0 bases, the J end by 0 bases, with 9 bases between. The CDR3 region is CASSQEEQFSYNEQFF. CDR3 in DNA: TGCGCCAGCAGCCAAGAGGAGCAGTTCTCCTACAATGAGCAGTTCTTC.

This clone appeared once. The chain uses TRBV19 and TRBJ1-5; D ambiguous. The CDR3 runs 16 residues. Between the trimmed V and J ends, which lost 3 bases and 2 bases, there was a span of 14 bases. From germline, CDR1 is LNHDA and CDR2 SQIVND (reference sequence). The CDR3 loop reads CASSMLAFSGNQPQHF. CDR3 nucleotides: TGTGCCAGTAGTATGTTAGCCTTCTCGGGCAATCAGCCCCAGCATTTT.

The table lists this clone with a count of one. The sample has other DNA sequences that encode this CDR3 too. The CDR3 reads CASSLEAAYEQYF. The CDR3 region has the DNA TGTGCCAGCAGCTTAGAGGCAGCCTACGAGCAGTACTTC. The chain employs TRBV7-6 and TRBJ2-7, with unresolved D. V lost 1 base, J lost 2 bases, and 6 bases lay in between. The CDR3 is made up of 13 amino acids. Per the germline V gene, CDR1 is SGHVS and CDR2 is FNYEAQ. The variable domain in full, completed from reference TRBV7-6 and TRBJ2-7, reads GAGVSQSPRYKVTKRGQDVALRCDPISGHVSLYWYRQALGQGPEFLTYFNYEAQQDKSGLPNDRFSAERPEGSISTLTIQRTEQRDSAMYRCASSLEAAYEQYFGPGTRLTVT.

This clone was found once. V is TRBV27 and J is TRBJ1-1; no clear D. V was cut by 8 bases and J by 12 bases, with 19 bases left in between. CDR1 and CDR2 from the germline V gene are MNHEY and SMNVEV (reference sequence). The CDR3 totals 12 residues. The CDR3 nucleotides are TGTGCCAGCCTGAACCTAACTAGGTTTCCTTTCTTT. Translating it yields CASLNLTRFPFF.

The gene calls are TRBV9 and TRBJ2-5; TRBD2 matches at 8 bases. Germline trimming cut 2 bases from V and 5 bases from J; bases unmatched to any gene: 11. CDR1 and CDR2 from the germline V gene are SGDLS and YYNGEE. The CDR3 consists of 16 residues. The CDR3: CASSVGRARLGETQYF. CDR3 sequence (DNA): TGTGCCAGCAGCGTCGGGAGGGCCAGGCTGGGCGAGACCCAGTACTTC.

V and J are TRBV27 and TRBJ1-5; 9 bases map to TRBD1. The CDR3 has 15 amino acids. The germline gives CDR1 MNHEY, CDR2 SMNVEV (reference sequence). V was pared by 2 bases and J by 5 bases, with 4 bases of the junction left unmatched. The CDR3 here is CASSLTGGGYQPQHF. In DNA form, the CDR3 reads TGTGCCAGCAGTTTAACAGGGGGCGGTTATCAGCCCCAGCATTTT.

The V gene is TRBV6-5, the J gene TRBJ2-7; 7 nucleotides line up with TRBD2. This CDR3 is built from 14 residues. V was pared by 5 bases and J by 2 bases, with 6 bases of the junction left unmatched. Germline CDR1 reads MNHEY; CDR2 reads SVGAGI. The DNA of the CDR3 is TGTGCCAGCAGTAAAGCGGGGCCGACCTACGAGCAGTACTTC. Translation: CASSKAGPTYEQYF.

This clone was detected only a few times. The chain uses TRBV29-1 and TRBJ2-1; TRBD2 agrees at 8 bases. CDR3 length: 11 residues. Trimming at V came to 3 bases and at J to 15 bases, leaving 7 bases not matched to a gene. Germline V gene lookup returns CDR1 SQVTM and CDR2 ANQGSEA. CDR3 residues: CSVDSGLVAFF. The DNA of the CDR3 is TGCAGCGTTGACTCGGGACTAGTTGCGTTCTTC.

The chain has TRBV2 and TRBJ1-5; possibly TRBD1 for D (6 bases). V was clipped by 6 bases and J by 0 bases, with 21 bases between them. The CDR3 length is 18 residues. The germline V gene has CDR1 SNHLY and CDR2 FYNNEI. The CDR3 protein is CASRRGPGQANSNQPQHF. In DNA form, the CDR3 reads TGTGCCAGCAGACGAGGGCCGGGACAAGCAAATAGCAATCAGCCCCAGCATTTT.

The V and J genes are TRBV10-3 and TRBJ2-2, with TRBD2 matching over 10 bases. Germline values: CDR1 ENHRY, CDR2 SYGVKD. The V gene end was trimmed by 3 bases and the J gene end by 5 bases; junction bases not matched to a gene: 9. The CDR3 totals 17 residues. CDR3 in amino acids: CAISDPSGRGGTGELFF. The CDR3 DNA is TGTGCCATCAGTGACCCTAGCGGGAGAGGTGGGACCGGGGAGCTGTTTTTT.